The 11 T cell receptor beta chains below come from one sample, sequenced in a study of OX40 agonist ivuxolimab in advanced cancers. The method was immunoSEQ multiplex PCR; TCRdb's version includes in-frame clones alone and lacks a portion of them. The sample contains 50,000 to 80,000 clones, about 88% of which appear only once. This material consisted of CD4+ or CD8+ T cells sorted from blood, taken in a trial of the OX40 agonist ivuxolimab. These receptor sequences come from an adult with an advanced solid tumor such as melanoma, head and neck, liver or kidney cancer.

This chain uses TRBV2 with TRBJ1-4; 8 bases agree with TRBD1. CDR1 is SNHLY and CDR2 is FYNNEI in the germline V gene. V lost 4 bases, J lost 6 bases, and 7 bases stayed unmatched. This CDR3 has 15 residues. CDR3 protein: CASSGGRGLHEKLFF. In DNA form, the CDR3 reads TGTGCCAGCAGTGGAGGCAGGGGGCTTCATGAAAAACTGTTTTTT.

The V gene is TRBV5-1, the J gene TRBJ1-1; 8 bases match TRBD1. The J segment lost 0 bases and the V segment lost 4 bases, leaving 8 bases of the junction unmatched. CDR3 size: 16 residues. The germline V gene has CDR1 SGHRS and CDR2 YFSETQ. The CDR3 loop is CASSRTGRDMNTEAFF. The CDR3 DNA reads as TGCGCCAGCAGCCGGACAGGGAGGGACATGAACACTGAAGCTTTCTTT.

CDR3 DNA: TGCGCCAGCAGCCAAGCAACAGCGTCCTACGAGCAGTACTTC. It specifies CASSQATASYEQYF. The chain combines TRBV4-1 with TRBJ2-7; D is undetermined. V was trimmed by 1 base and J by 1 base, leaving 8 bases between them. CDR1 and CDR2 (germline): MGHRA, YSYEKL. The CDR3 runs 14 residues.

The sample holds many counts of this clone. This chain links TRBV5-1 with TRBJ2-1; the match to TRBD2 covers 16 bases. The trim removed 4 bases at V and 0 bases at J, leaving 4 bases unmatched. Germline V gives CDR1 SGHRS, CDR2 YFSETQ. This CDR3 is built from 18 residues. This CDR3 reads CASSIGTSGRASYNEQFF. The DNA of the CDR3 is TGCGCCAGCAGCATCGGGACTAGCGGGAGGGCCTCCTACAATGAGCAGTTCTTC.

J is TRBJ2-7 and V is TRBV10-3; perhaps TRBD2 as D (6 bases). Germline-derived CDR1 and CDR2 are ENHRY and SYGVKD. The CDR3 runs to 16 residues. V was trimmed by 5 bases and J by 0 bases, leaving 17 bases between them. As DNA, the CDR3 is TGTGCCATCAGTACCGCGGGATCCGGGGGCTCCTACGAGCAGTACTTC. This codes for CAISTAGSGGSYEQYF.

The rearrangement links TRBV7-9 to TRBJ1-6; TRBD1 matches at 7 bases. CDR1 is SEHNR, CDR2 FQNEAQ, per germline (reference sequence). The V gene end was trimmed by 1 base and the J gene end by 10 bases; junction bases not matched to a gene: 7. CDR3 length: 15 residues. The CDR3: CASSLDRTGRSPLHF. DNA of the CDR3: TGTGCCAGCAGCTTAGACCGGACAGGAAGGTCACCCCTCCACTTT.

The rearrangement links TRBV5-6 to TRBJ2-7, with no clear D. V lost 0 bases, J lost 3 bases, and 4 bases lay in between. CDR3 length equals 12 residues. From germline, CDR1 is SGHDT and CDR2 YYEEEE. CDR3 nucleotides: TGTGCCAGCAGCTTGGGGCACTACGAGCAGTACTTC. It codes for CASSLGHYEQYF.

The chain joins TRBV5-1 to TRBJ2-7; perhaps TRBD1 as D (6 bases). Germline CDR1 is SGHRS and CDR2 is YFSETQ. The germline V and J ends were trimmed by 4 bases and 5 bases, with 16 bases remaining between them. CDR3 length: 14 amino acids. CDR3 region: CASSNQGYGNEQYF. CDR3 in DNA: TGCGCCAGCAGCAATCAGGGGTACGGGAACGAGCAGTACTTC.

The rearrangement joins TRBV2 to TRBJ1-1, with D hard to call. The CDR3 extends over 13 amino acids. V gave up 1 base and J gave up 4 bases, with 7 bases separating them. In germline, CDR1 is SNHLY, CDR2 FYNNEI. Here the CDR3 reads CASSEGRSTEAFF. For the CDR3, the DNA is TGTGCCAGCAGTGAAGGCAGAAGCACTGAAGCTTTCTTT.

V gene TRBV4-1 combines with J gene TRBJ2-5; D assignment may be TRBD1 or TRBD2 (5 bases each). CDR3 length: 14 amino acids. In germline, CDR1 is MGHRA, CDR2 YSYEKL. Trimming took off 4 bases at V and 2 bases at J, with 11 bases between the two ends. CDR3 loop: CASSPQGGQETQYF. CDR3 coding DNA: TGCGCCAGCAGCCCCCAGGGCGGGCAAGAGACCCAGTACTTC.

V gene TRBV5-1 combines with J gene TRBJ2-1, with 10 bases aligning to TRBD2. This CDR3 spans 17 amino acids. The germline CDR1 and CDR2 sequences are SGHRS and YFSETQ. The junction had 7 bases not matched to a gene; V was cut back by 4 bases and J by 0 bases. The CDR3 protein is CASSPGLAIYSYNEQFF. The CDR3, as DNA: TGCGCCAGCAGCCCGGGACTAGCGATATACTCCTACAATGAGCAGTTCTTC.